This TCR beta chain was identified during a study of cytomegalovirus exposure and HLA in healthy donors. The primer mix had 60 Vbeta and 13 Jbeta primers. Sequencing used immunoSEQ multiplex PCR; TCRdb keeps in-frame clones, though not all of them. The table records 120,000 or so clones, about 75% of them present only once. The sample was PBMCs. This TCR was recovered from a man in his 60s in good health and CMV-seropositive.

CDR3 loop: CSVDDRGGNTIYF. CDR3 bases: TGCAGCGTTGACGACAGGGGTGGAAACACCATATATTTT. V usage is TRBV29-1 and J usage is TRBJ1-3, with 8 bases identical to TRBD1. From germline, CDR1 is SQVTM and CDR2 ANQGSEA. This CDR3 is 13 amino acids long. With V trimmed by 3 bases and J by 3 bases, 1 base remained unmatched.